This TCR beta chain is from a study of shared clonotypes between healthy human individuals. General observations from the study: Compared with clonotypes that all four donors shared, non-shared clonotypes had lower generation probabilities. Rarefaction revealed incomplete sorted-subset sequencing despite large depth.

Authors' analysis steps: ImmunoSEQ output held junction-only sequences without quality scores, so filtering differed. Data came from immunoSEQ multiplex PCR; TCRdb stores just in-frame clones and leaves some out. D and trimming were read from the DNA, whereas the V and J calls and clone size are those reported in that table. The table shows about 380,000 clones, with 95% to 97% occurring only once. With regard to this clone: Its specificity is unknown.

The CDR3 is 12 amino acids. In germline, CDR1 is MDHEN, CDR2 SYDVKM. Trimming stripped 8 bases from V and 0 bases from J, with 8 bases between. This TCR came from a young man in good health. The chain combines TRBV28 with TRBJ2-7; D may be TRBD1 (6 bases). Sequences were obtained from memory CD8+ T cells sorted from blood. The subset was: CD45RO+ cells pooled with CCR7-negative TemRA cells. The CDR3: CASGTLSYEQYF. CDR3 DNA sequence: TGTGCCAGCGGGACACTCTCCTACGAGCAGTACTTC.